Here is one TCR beta chain with its context. No antigen is known for it. This sample was included in a study of CD8+ T cells in alopecia areata. Study at large: It was oral tofacitinib, at 5 to 10 mg twice daily, that treated patients received. Percent affected scalp area, the SALT score, rated treated patients' severity. Overall study results and limits: Numerous clones, expanded in lesions, remained in scalp and blood during tofacitinib. With patients, TCR sharing proved less clear than in mice, a difference possibly related to HLA.

RNA extraction and reverse transcription yielded cDNA as sequencing template. Generated by immunoSEQ multiplex PCR, the TCRdb table keeps only in-frame clones and is missing some. The repertoire includes 100,000 to 120,000 clones, roughly 56% of them detected once, and 3% to 4% sits in the top ten. The treatment here: oral pan-JAK inhibitor, 5-10 mg twice daily. Between the trimmed V and J ends, which lost 4 bases and 1 base, there was a span of 14 bases. Germline V CDR1 and CDR2: SGHNT, YYREEE (reference sequence). The CDR3 consists of 15 residues. J is TRBJ1-1 and V is TRBV5-4, with D perhaps TRBD1 (5 bases). This TCR came from a human donor with alopecia areata. Sample: CD4+ T cells sorted from blood, taken at week 24, from a patient treated with tofacitinib. The CDR3 sequence: CASSGIREANTEAFF. The DNA of the CDR3 is TGTGCCAGCAGCGGAATCAGGGAGGCGAACACTGAAGCTTTCTTT.